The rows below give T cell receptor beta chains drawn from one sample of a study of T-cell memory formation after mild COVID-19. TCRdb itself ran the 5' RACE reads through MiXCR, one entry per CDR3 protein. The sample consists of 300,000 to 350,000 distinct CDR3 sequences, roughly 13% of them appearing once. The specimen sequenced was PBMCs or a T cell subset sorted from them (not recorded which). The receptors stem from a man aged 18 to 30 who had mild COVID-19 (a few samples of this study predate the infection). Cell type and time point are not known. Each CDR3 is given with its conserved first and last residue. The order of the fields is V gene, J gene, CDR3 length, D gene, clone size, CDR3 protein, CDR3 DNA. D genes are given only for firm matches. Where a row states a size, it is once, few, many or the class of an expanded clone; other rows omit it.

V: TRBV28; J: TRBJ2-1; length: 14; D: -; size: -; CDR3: CASTTWGLYNEQFF; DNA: TGTGCCAGCACTACCTGGGGACTTTACAATGAGCAGTTCTTC
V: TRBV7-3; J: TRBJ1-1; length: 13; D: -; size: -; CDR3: CASSFHRDGEAFF; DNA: TGTGCCAGCAGCTTCCACAGGGACGGTGAAGCTTTCTTT
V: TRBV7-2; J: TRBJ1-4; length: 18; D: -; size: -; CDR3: CASSLIWPQGARNEKLFF; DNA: TGTGCCAGCAGCTTAATCTGGCCCCAAGGGGCTCGTAATGAAAAACTGTTTTTT
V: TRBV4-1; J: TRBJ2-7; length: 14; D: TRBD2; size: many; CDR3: CASSQVAGDYEQYF; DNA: TGCGCCAGCAGCCAAGTAGCGGGGGACTACGAGCAGTACTTC
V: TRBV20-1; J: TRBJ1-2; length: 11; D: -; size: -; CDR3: CSAVANYGYTF; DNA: TGCAGTGCGGTAGCTAACTATGGCTACACCTTC
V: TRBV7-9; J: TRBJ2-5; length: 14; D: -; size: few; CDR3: CASSNKAVGETQYF; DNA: TGTGCCAGCAGCAACAAAGCGGTCGGAGAGACCCAGTACTTC
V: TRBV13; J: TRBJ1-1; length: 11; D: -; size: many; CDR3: CASSLSTEAFF; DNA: TGTGCCAGCAGCCTATCCACTGAAGCTTTCTTT
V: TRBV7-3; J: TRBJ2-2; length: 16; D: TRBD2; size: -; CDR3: CASRGSGGASTGELFF; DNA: TGTGCCAGCAGGGGTAGCGGGGGGGCCTCCACCGGGGAGCTGTTTTTT
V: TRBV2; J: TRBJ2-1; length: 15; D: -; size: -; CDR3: CASSGWGTNYNEQFF; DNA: TGTGCCAGCAGTGGTTGGGGCACCAACTACAATGAGCAGTTCTTC
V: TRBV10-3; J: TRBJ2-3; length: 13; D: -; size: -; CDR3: CAISESRENTQYF; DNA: TGTGCCATCAGTGAGTCGAGGGAGAATACGCAGTATTTT
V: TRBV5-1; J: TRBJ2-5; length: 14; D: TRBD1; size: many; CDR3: CASTPTGVGQTQYF; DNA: TGCGCCAGCACCCCGACAGGGGTAGGGCAGACCCAGTACTTC
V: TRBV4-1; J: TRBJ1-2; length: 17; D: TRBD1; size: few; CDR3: CASSQDFGTVRNYGYTF; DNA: TGCGCCAGCAGCCAAGATTTCGGGACAGTTAGGAACTATGGCTACACCTTC
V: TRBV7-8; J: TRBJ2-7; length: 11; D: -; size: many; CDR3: CASSRDYEQYF; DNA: TGTGCCAGCAGCCGGGATTACGAGCAGTACTTC
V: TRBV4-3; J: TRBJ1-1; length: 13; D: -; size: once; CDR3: CASSRNPNTEAFF; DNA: TGCGCCAGCAGCCGAAACCCGAACACTGAAGCTTTCTTT
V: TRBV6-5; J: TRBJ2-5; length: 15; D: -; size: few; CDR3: CASSYSTFAVETQYF; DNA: TGTGCCAGCAGTTACTCGACGTTTGCTGTGGAGACCCAGTACTTC
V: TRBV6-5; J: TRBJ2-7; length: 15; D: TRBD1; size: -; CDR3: CASSYKSTGSYEQYF; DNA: TGTGCCAGCAGTTACAAGTCGACAGGGAGCTACGAGCAGTACTTC
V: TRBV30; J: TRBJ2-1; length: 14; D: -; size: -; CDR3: CAWNRRNSYNEQFF; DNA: TGTGCCTGGAATAGGCGGAACTCCTACAATGAGCAGTTCTTC
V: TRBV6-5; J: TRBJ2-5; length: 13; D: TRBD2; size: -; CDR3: CASSWTSQETQYF; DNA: TGTGCCAGCAGCTGGACTAGTCAAGAGACCCAGTACTTC
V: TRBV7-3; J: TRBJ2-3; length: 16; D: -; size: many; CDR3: CASSLGWGPSTDTQYF; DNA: TGTGCCAGCAGCTTAGGCTGGGGACCTAGCACAGATACGCAGTATTTT
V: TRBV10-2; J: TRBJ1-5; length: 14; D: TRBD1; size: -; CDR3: CASSQDRFNQPQHF; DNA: TGCGCCAGCAGCCAGGACAGGTTCAATCAGCCCCAGCATTTT
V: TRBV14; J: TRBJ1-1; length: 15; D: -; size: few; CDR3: CASSREAGWNTEAFF; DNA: TGTGCCAGCAGCAGGGAGGCAGGATGGAACACTGAAGCTTTCTTT
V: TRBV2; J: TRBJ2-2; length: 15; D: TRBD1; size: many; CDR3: CASTDDRGQTGELFF; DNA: TGTGCCAGCACCGATGACAGGGGGCAGACCGGGGAGCTGTTTTTT
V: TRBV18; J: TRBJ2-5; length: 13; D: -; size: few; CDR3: CASSPPQRETQYF; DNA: TGTGCCAGCTCACCCCCCCAGAGAGAGACCCAGTACTTC
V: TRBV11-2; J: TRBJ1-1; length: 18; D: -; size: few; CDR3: CASSPLGGGTRVDTEAFF; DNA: TGTGCCAGCAGCCCACTCGGCGGGGGCACAAGGGTGGACACTGAAGCTTTCTTT
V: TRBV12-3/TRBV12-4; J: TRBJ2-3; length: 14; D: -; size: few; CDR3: CASSILVSTDTQYF; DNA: TGTGCCAGCAGTATACTAGTTAGCACAGATACGCAGTATTTT
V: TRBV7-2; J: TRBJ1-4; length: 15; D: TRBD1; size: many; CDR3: CASSQRTGRNEKLFF; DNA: TGTGCCAGCAGCCAGAGGACAGGGAGGAATGAAAAACTGTTTTTT
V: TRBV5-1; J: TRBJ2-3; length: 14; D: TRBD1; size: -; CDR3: CASKQGAYTDTQYF; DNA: TGCGCCAGCAAACAGGGGGCCTACACAGATACGCAGTATTTT
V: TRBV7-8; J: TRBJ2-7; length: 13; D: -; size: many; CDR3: CASSRRVTYEQYF; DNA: TGTGCCAGCAGCAGACGGGTTACCTACGAGCAGTACTTC